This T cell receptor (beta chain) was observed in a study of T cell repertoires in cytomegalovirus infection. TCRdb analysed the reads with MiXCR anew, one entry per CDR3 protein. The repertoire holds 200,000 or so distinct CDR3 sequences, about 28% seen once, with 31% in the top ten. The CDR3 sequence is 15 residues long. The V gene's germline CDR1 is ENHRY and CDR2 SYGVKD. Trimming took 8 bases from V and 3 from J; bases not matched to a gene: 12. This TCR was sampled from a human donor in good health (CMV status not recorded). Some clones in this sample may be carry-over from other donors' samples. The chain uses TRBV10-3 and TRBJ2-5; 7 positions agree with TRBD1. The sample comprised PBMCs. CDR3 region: CAIARGGFVEETQYF. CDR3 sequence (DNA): TGTGCCATCGCCAGAGGGGGCTTCGTTGAAGAGACCCAGTACTTC.